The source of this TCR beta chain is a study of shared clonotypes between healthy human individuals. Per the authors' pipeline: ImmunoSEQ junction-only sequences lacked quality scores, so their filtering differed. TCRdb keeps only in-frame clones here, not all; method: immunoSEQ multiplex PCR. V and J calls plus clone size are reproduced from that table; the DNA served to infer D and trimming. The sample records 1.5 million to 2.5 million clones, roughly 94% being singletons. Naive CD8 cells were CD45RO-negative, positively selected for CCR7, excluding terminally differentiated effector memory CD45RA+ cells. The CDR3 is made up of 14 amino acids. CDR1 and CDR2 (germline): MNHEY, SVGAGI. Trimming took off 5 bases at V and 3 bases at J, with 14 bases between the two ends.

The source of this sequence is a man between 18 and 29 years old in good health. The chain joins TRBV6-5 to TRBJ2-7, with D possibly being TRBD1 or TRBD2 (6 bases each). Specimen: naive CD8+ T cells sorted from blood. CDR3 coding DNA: TGTGCCAGCAGTGCCTACGGGGGCCACTACGAGCAGTACTTC. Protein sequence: CASSAYGGHYEQYF.